The rows below give T cell receptor beta chains drawn from one sample of a study of CD8 T cells in ankylosing spondylitis. TCRdb fed the 5' RACE reads into MiXCR, producing one record per CDR3 protein. Of 700,000 to 1,000,000 distinct CDR3 sequences listed, 12% were seen once; the top ten hold more than 0.5%. The specimen sequenced was blood, either unsorted or a sorted T cell fraction (not recorded which). All receptors come from a male donor with ankylosing spondylitis. The CDR3 runs from the conserved cysteine through the conserved F or W. D genes are given only for firm matches. The size field is filled for only some rows; it gives once, few, many or a size class.

CDR3 DNA: TGTGCCAGCAGTGGTCAGGGTTTATCTGGTGAGCAGTTCTTC
CDR3 protein: CASSGQGLSGEQFF
V gene: TRBV6-4
D gene: NA
clone size: few
J gene: TRBJ2-1

CDR3 DNA: TGTGCCACCAGTGATTTGGAGGGGGGGGCCTCCTACAATGAGCAGTTCTTC
CDR3 protein: CATSDLEGGASYNEQFF
V gene: TRBV24-1
D gene: NA
clone size: many
J gene: TRBJ2-1

CDR3 DNA: TGTGCCAGCAGCGTAGTGTCGAGCGGGAACACCGGGGAGCTGTTTTTT
CDR3 protein: CASSVVSSGNTGELFF
V gene: TRBV9
D gene: NA
clone size: NA
J gene: TRBJ2-2

CDR3 DNA: TGTGCCAGCAGTTCTGGGCAGGGACAGGGCACTGAAGCTTTCTTT
CDR3 protein: CASSSGQGQGTEAFF
V gene: TRBV7-8
D gene: TRBD1
clone size: few
J gene: TRBJ1-1

CDR3 DNA: TGTGCCAGCAGGAGGGGCCAAGTTGCAACTAATGAAAAACTGTTTTTT
CDR3 protein: CASRRGQVATNEKLFF
V gene: TRBV6-1
D gene: NA
clone size: few
J gene: TRBJ1-4

CDR3 DNA: TGCAGTGCTAGCGGGGAGACCCAGTACTTC
CDR3 protein: CSASGETQYF
V gene: TRBV20-1
D gene: NA
clone size: many
J gene: TRBJ2-5

CDR3 DNA: TGTGCCAGCGGATCGGAGGTAATGGACACCATATATTTT
CDR3 protein: CASGSEVMDTIYF
V gene: TRBV3-1
D gene: NA
clone size: many
J gene: TRBJ1-3

CDR3 DNA: TGCGCCAGCAGCCAAGTTCACGGAGATACGCAGTATTTT
CDR3 protein: CASSQVHGDTQYF
V gene: TRBV4-3
D gene: NA
clone size: few
J gene: TRBJ2-3

CDR3 DNA: TGTGCCAGCAGCCCCCTTCCGCGGGGGGGTTCCGGTGAGCAGTTCTTC
CDR3 protein: CASSPLPRGGSGEQFF
V gene: TRBV7-2
D gene: TRBD2
clone size: NA
J gene: TRBJ2-1

CDR3 DNA: TGTGCCAGCTCACCGAGACAGGGGGTAAAGACCCAGTACTTC
CDR3 protein: CASSPRQGVKTQYF
V gene: TRBV18
D gene: TRBD1
clone size: few
J gene: TRBJ2-5

CDR3 DNA: TGTGCCAGCAGCCGTCCTCATCGCGAGCAGTACTTC
CDR3 protein: CASSRPHREQYF
V gene: TRBV5-6
D gene: NA
clone size: NA
J gene: TRBJ2-7

CDR3 DNA: TGCAGTGCTACCCGCGGGGCCCTCGGTCAGCCCCAGCATTTT
CDR3 protein: CSATRGALGQPQHF
V gene: TRBV20-1
D gene: NA
clone size: NA
J gene: TRBJ1-5

CDR3 DNA: TGCAGTGCCGAGAAGAGGGCAGGGCGGAACGAGCAGTACTTC
CDR3 protein: CSAEKRAGRNEQYF
V gene: TRBV20-1
D gene: NA
clone size: NA
J gene: TRBJ2-7

CDR3 DNA: TGCGCCAGCAGCTTAGACTCCGTAGATCAGCCCCAGCATTTT
CDR3 protein: CASSLDSVDQPQHF
V gene: TRBV5-1
D gene: NA
clone size: NA
J gene: TRBJ1-5

CDR3 DNA: TGCGCCAGCAGCCAAGATCAGGGGGAAAAACTGTTTTTT
CDR3 protein: CASSQDQGEKLFF
V gene: TRBV4-3
D gene: NA
clone size: NA
J gene: TRBJ1-4

CDR3 DNA: TGCAGCGTTAGGACTTTAAACTACGAGCAGTACTTC
CDR3 protein: CSVRTLNYEQYF
V gene: TRBV29-1
D gene: NA
clone size: few
J gene: TRBJ2-7

CDR3 DNA: TGCAGCGGGACAGGGGAAGGTCAAGAGCAGTACTTC
CDR3 protein: CSGTGEGQEQYF
V gene: TRBV29-1
D gene: TRBD1
clone size: many
J gene: TRBJ2-7

CDR3 DNA: TGTGCCACCAGCAGGGGGTACACCGGCAACTATGGCTACACCTTC
CDR3 protein: CATSRGYTGNYGYTF
V gene: TRBV15
D gene: NA
clone size: NA
J gene: TRBJ1-2

CDR3 DNA: TGCAGTGCTAGATCCAGGGGCCCTGGATTAACTGAAGCTTTCTTT
CDR3 protein: CSARSRGPGLTEAFF
V gene: TRBV20-1
D gene: NA
clone size: NA
J gene: TRBJ1-1

CDR3 DNA: TGCAGTGCTAGACCAGCTAACTATGGCTACACCTTC
CDR3 protein: CSARPANYGYTF
V gene: TRBV20-1
D gene: NA
clone size: few
J gene: TRBJ1-2

CDR3 DNA: TGTGCCAGCAGTAGTGGGGGAGGAACCTTCTATGGCTACACCTTC
CDR3 protein: CASSSGGGTFYGYTF
V gene: TRBV6-1
D gene: NA
clone size: NA
J gene: TRBJ1-2

CDR3 DNA: TGCGCCAGCAGCTTGTTTGGGGGGCTGGAAAACATTCAGTACTTC
CDR3 protein: CASSLFGGLENIQYF
V gene: TRBV5-1
D gene: NA
clone size: NA
J gene: TRBJ2-4

CDR3 DNA: TGTGCCAGCAGTTTATATGGGGGGCTGAGCAATCAGCCCCAGCATTTT
CDR3 protein: CASSLYGGLSNQPQHF
V gene: TRBV12-3/TRBV12-4
D gene: NA
clone size: few
J gene: TRBJ1-5

CDR3 DNA: TGCAGTGCTACCGTAGTGTCCTGGGGCAATCAGCCCCAGCATTTT
CDR3 protein: CSATVVSWGNQPQHF
V gene: TRBV20-1
D gene: NA
clone size: NA
J gene: TRBJ1-5

CDR3 DNA: TGCAGTGCCGTGGACTATCGGAGCTCCTACAATGAGCAGTTCTTC
CDR3 protein: CSAVDYRSSYNEQFF
V gene: TRBV20-1
D gene: NA
clone size: NA
J gene: TRBJ2-1

CDR3 DNA: TGTGCCAGCAGCGTCCAGGTCTCTGGGGCCAACGTCCTGACTTTC
CDR3 protein: CASSVQVSGANVLTF
V gene: TRBV7-2
D gene: NA
clone size: few
J gene: TRBJ2-6

CDR3 DNA: TGCAGTGCCCCGAGTAGAACTACGAGCAATGAGCAGTTCTTC
CDR3 protein: CSAPSRTTSNEQFF
V gene: TRBV20-1
D gene: NA
clone size: many
J gene: TRBJ2-1

CDR3 DNA: TGCGCCAGCAGCTTGGGGACAGGGGTCAACTATGGCTACACCTTC
CDR3 protein: CASSLGTGVNYGYTF
V gene: TRBV5-1
D gene: TRBD1
clone size: few
J gene: TRBJ1-2

CDR3 DNA: TGTGCCTGGCACAGGGGGAACTATGGCTACACCTTC
CDR3 protein: CAWHRGNYGYTF
V gene: TRBV30
D gene: TRBD1
clone size: NA
J gene: TRBJ1-2

CDR3 DNA: TGTGCCAGCAGCTTAGACGCCACAGATACGCAGTATTTT
CDR3 protein: CASSLDATDTQYF
V gene: TRBV7-2
D gene: NA
clone size: few
J gene: TRBJ2-3

CDR3 DNA: TGTGCCAGCAGCTTAGCGAGCGGGTGGTACACCGGCAATCAGCCCCAGCATTTT
CDR3 protein: CASSLASGWYTGNQPQHF
V gene: TRBV7-2
D gene: NA
clone size: NA
J gene: TRBJ1-5

CDR3 DNA: TGTGCCATCAGGGAGGGAGCGGGTAATGAAAAACTGTTTTTT
CDR3 protein: CAIREGAGNEKLFF
V gene: TRBV10-3
D gene: NA
clone size: many
J gene: TRBJ1-4

CDR3 DNA: TGTGCCAGCCAATATTTTCATAATGAAAAACTGTTTTTT
CDR3 protein: CASQYFHNEKLFF
V gene: TRBV6-6
D gene: NA
clone size: few
J gene: TRBJ1-4

CDR3 DNA: TGTGCCAGCAGCCGCCTTGGACAGTCCCAAGAGACCCAGTACTTC
CDR3 protein: CASSRLGQSQETQYF
V gene: TRBV7-3
D gene: NA
clone size: NA
J gene: TRBJ2-5

CDR3 DNA: TGTGCCAGCAGCTCCCCGGCGAATGAGCAGTTCTTC
CDR3 protein: CASSSPANEQFF
V gene: TRBV7-2
D gene: NA
clone size: many
J gene: TRBJ2-1

CDR3 DNA: TGTGCCAGCAGCTTAGGGATACAGGAGTCCTACAATGAGCAGTTCTTC
CDR3 protein: CASSLGIQESYNEQFF
V gene: TRBV11-1
D gene: NA
clone size: NA
J gene: TRBJ2-1

CDR3 DNA: TGTGCCAGCAGCCGGATTAGGACAGGGGGCAATGAGCAGTTCTTC
CDR3 protein: CASSRIRTGGNEQFF
V gene: TRBV6-1
D gene: TRBD1
clone size: few
J gene: TRBJ2-1

CDR3 DNA: TGTGCCAGCAGCACTAGGGTCCTCACCGGGGAGCTGTTTTTT
CDR3 protein: CASSTRVLTGELFF
V gene: TRBV5-5
D gene: NA
clone size: NA
J gene: TRBJ2-2

CDR3 DNA: TGTGCCAGCAGTTACTCGCCAGCCGGGATTAAGTCGAAATATAATTCACCCCTCCACTTT
CDR3 protein: CASSYSPAGIKSKYNSPLHF
V gene: TRBV6-2/TRBV6-3
D gene: NA
clone size: many
J gene: TRBJ1-6

CDR3 DNA: TGCAGTGCTAGCGGGGCGGGCTGGGGTGAGCAGTTCTTC
CDR3 protein: CSASGAGWGEQFF
V gene: TRBV20-1
D gene: NA
clone size: NA
J gene: TRBJ2-1

CDR3 DNA: TGTGCCAGCAGCTTAGTTGGCTTCTCTGGGGCCAACGTCCTGACTTTC
CDR3 protein: CASSLVGFSGANVLTF
V gene: TRBV11-1
D gene: NA
clone size: NA
J gene: TRBJ2-6

CDR3 DNA: TGCGCCAGCAGCTTCGGGGGGCTGGCCTACGAGCAGTACTTC
CDR3 protein: CASSFGGLAYEQYF
V gene: TRBV5-1
D gene: NA
clone size: few
J gene: TRBJ2-7

CDR3 DNA: TGTGCCAGCAGGACCGACGGGGCGTCTTGGGGCTACACCTTC
CDR3 protein: CASRTDGASWGYTF
V gene: TRBV7-9
D gene: NA
clone size: NA
J gene: TRBJ1-2

CDR3 DNA: TGCAGCGGGCGACGGTACACAGATACGCAGTATTTT
CDR3 protein: CSGRRYTDTQYF
V gene: TRBV29-1
D gene: NA
clone size: few
J gene: TRBJ2-3

CDR3 DNA: TGTGCCAGCTCGGATGTAGGTGGGTGGTCCTACGAGCAGTACTTC
CDR3 protein: CASSDVGGWSYEQYF
V gene: TRBV18
D gene: NA
clone size: few
J gene: TRBJ2-7

CDR3 DNA: TGTGCCAGCACCCAGGGGTTTGGCTACACCTTC
CDR3 protein: CASTQGFGYTF
V gene: TRBV28
D gene: NA
clone size: few
J gene: TRBJ1-2

CDR3 DNA: TGCGCCAGCAGTATCCTAACAGGGGCGGTCCCAGATACGCAGTATTTT
CDR3 protein: CASSILTGAVPDTQYF
V gene: TRBV5-1
D gene: TRBD1
clone size: few
J gene: TRBJ2-3

CDR3 DNA: TGTGCCAGCAAGCTGCGGGACTCCTACGAGCAGTACTTC
CDR3 protein: CASKLRDSYEQYF
V gene: TRBV7-2
D gene: NA
clone size: many
J gene: TRBJ2-7

CDR3 DNA: TGTGCCAGTACCCTTCGGGGGGCCTGGACCCAGTACTTC
CDR3 protein: CASTLRGAWTQYF
V gene: TRBV12-3/TRBV12-4
D gene: NA
clone size: NA
J gene: TRBJ2-5

CDR3 DNA: TGTGCCAGCAGTAGCGGGGGGGCCCTCCCTGGTTCCTACAATGAGCAGTTCTTC
CDR3 protein: CASSSGGALPGSYNEQFF
V gene: TRBV6-2/TRBV6-3
D gene: TRBD2
clone size: many
J gene: TRBJ2-1